The clone carrying this T cell receptor (beta chain) was observed once. Antigen specificity is unknown. This sample is drawn from a study of CD4 T cells in relation to SARS-CoV-2 and coronaviruses. V trimming: 5 bases; J trimming: 0 bases; junction bases outside the gene matches: 8. CDR1 and CDR2 from the germline V gene are LNHDA and SQIVND (reference sequence). CDR3 length: 17 residues. Libraries were prepared by immunoSEQ multiplex PCR; TCRdb keeps only in-frame clonotypes and omits some of them. The data contain 35,000 or so clones, around 77% of them singletons. The sequencing sample was made of memory CD4+ T cells from PBMCs, cultured in vitro. J is TRBJ2-2 and V is TRBV19; 8 bases line up with TRBD2. The TCR comes from an adult with COVID-19. The CDR3 DNA reads TGTGCCAGTAGTCCCCTAGCGGGCCCGGCGAACACCGGGGAGCTGTTTTTT. The encoded protein is CASSPLAGPANTGELFF.